This TCR beta chain was sequenced in a study of blood T cell repertoires in COVID-19. With 4 bases clipped from V and 1 base from J, the junction kept 12 bases outside the gene matches. Germline CDR1 is MGHRA and CDR2 is YSYEKL. The CDR3 loop spans 17 amino acids. Sequencing used immunoSEQ multiplex PCR; TCRdb keeps in-frame clones, though not all of them. This table has more than 300,000 clones, 70% to 90% appearing once. The chain couples TRBV4-1 to TRBJ1-1; 7 bases fit TRBD1. The clonotype originates from a woman aged 18-29 years who had recovered from COVID-19. The material sequenced was PBMCs or T cells enriched from blood (not recorded which). The CDR3 is CASSLLRDSRGNTEAFF. In DNA form, the CDR3 reads TGCGCCAGCAGCCTCTTACGGGACAGTCGAGGGAACACTGAAGCTTTCTTT.